A selection of T cell receptor beta chains follows, all from one sample in a study of shared clonotypes between healthy human individuals. Method: immunoSEQ multiplex PCR; TCRdb's copy keeps in-frame clones and lacks some. This table has about 1.5 million clones, around 97% appearing once. The specimen sequenced was naive CD4+ T cells sorted from blood. These receptor sequences come from a man aged 25 to 40 in good health. Both conserved end residues are part of each CDR3. A D gene is named only where the DNA matches it firmly. Rows give clone size only sometimes, using once, few, many, or a class for an expanded clone.

NA,TRBV7-2,NA,TRBJ1-5,CASSLDRDDQPQHF
NA,TRBV5-1,NA,TRBJ1-2,CASSLGGTLRFYGYTF
NA,TRBV11-2,NA,TRBJ2-5,CASSLAGQGPGETQYF
NA,TRBV7-9,NA,TRBJ1-3,CASSFLTGSSSGNTIYF
NA,TRBV28,NA,TRBJ2-7,CASTSGTFREGEQYF
NA,TRBV10-2,NA,TRBJ2-2,CASSEGGRRTTGELFF
TRBD1,TRBV9,NA,TRBJ2-1,CASSGQGANSYNEQFF
NA,TRBV18,few,TRBJ2-4,CASSPGDIQYF
NA,TRBV20-1,NA,TRBJ1-2,CSGGDFYGYTF
NA,TRBV5-1,NA,TRBJ2-3,CASSLRSRVGITDTQYF
TRBD2,TRBV5-5,NA,TRBJ2-1,CASSPGLADYNEQFF
NA,TRBV4-3,NA,TRBJ1-1,CASSQEGTGNTEAFF
NA,TRBV6-5,NA,TRBJ2-7,CASSRVTGGEDEQYF
TRBD1,TRBV27,NA,TRBJ2-6,CASSLRGQGGSGANVLTF
TRBD1,TRBV10-1,NA,TRBJ2-7,CASSGPIDRGLPLYEQYF
NA,TRBV7-9,once,TRBJ2-3,CASSRIEDTQYF
TRBD1,TRBV6-1,NA,TRBJ2-1,CASSGLTRGYNEQFF
NA,TRBV7-9,NA,TRBJ1-3,CASSLGVYGNTIYF
NA,TRBV14,NA,TRBJ2-7,CASSDISDEQYF
NA,TRBV10-3,NA,TRBJ2-7,CAINEGTTYEQYF
NA,TRBV7-2,NA,TRBJ1-1,CASSLQGGYNTEAFF
NA,TRBV7-9,NA,TRBJ2-1,CASSLVLGAYNEQFF